The clone carrying this TCR beta chain was seen repeatedly, ten times or more. Its antigen remains unidentified. The junction had 10 bases not matched to a gene; V was cut back by 7 bases and J by 5 bases. The CDR3 has 14 amino acids. The data were obtained in a study of regulatory T cells in long-lasting Graves disease. The wider study: The study enrolled newly diagnosed Graves' patients on antithyroid drugs under 3 months.

Study-level findings and limits: Favored usage of TRBV28, TRBJ1-2 and TRBJ2-5 was recorded in persistent disease.

Time point noted: newly diagnosed GD, antithyroid drugs for less than 3 months. Making the TCR library involved RNA that had been extracted from PBMCs. American Thyroid Association guidelines defined how Graves' disease was diagnosed. Relying on iRepertoire HTBI primers and Arm-PCR of CDR3 regions, the team built TCR beta libraries. TCRdb re-derived calls from the multiplex PCR reads in MiXCR, one entry per CDR3 protein. The sample lists 560,000 or so distinct CDR3 sequences, about 16% seen once, with approximately 12% in the top ten. The sample was also reused in another study, on T cells in Graves' hyperthyroidism and ophthalmopathy. That work contributes: Ophthalmopathy prediction by the model preceded onset by a median roughly 6 months.

This TCR came from a man aged 18 to 29 with Graves disease. Specimen: peripheral blood mononuclear cells (PBMCs), collected at new diagnosis, from a patient treated with antithyroid drugs. The chain couples TRBV12-3 or TRBV12-4 to TRBJ2-5, with 7 positions matching TRBD2. The CDR3 bases are TGTGCCAGCACCTCTCTAGCGGAGGGGGAGACCCAGTACTTC. Translating it yields CASTSLAEGETQYF.